Listed below are T cell receptor beta chains from one sample, sequenced in a study of cytomegalovirus exposure and HLA in healthy donors. The assay was immunoSEQ multiplex PCR, and TCRdb's table has in-frame clones only and misses some. Of 90,000 to 110,000 clones in the sample, around 74% were seen once. Sequences were obtained from PBMCs. The receptors derive from a woman aged 40 to 49 in good health and CMV-seropositive. Each CDR3 is given with its conserved first and last residue. D genes are given only for firm matches. Clone size is stated in some rows and not others, as once, few, many or a class when expanded.

size	D	V	J	DNA	CDR3
NA	NA	TRBV7-2	TRBJ1-5	TGTGCCAGCAGCTTTTCCCAGGGCCTGGCCCAGCATTTT	CASSFSQGLAQHF
few	NA	TRBV5-6	TRBJ1-1	TGTGCCAGCAGCCCTCAACGAGCCGGAGCTTTCTTT	CASSPQRAGAFF
NA	TRBD2	TRBV7-2	TRBJ2-7	TGTGCCAGCAGCTCACGGGGGGGGACCTACGAGCAGTACTTC	CASSSRGGTYEQYF
once	NA	TRBV4-1	TRBJ2-5	TGCGCCAGCAGCCTGGGGGGTGGGGAGACCCAGTACTTC	CASSLGGGETQYF
NA	NA	TRBV6-5	TRBJ2-7	TGTGCCAGCAGCTATGGGCGCTACGGCGAGCAGTACTTC	CASSYGRYGEQYF
NA	NA	TRBV11-2	TRBJ2-5	TGTGCCAGCAGTTTGGAGGCGACCCAGTACTTC	CASSLEATQYF
NA	NA	TRBV4-3	TRBJ1-6	TGCGCCAGCAGCCAAGAGGGAGTAAGCTCCTATAATTCACCCCTCCACTTT	CASSQEGVSSYNSPLHF
once	NA	TRBV4-3	TRBJ2-7	TGCGCCAGCAGCCAAGTGGTAACTCCAGGGGAGTACTTC	CASSQVVTPGEYF
NA	TRBD1	TRBV5-1	TRBJ2-5	TGCGCCAGCAGCTTGGGTACAGGGGGCGGTGAGACCCAGTACTTC	CASSLGTGGGETQYF
NA	TRBD1	TRBV27	TRBJ1-2	TGTGCCAGCAGTCTCTTACAGGGGGCCGGTGGCTACACCTTC	CASSLLQGAGGYTF
NA	TRBD2	TRBV5-1	TRBJ2-7	TGCGCCAGCAGCCCGGCGACTAGCGGGGTCTCGGGCGAGCAGTACTTC	CASSPATSGVSGEQYF
NA	TRBD1	TRBV11-1	TRBJ1-3	TGTGCCAGCAGCTCGGGACAGGGGGCCGGAAACACCATATATTTT	CASSSGQGAGNTIYF
few	NA	TRBV18	TRBJ1-4	TGTGCCAGCTCACCTGATATCTTCGGGGGACGAACTAATGAAAAACTGTTTTTT	CASSPDIFGGRTNEKLFF
NA	NA	TRBV21-1	TRBJ2-2	TGTGCCAGCAGCGTCCTGGAGCGGGAACCCAACACCGGGGAGCTGTTTTTT	CASSVLEREPNTGELFF
NA	TRBD2	TRBV7-2	TRBJ2-7	TGTGCCAGCAGCACCTCTAGCGGGGCAATAGAGTACTTC	CASSTSSGAIEYF
NA	NA	TRBV11-2	TRBJ1-2	TGTGCCAGCAGCTTAGACCTTGTAGGCGGAATAACTAACTATGGCTACACCTTC	CASSLDLVGGITNYGYTF
NA	TRBD2	TRBV2	TRBJ2-1	TGTGCCAGCGCGGGACTAGCGGATAACAATGAGCAGTTCTTC	CASAGLADNNEQFF
NA	TRBD1	TRBV7-9	TRBJ2-2	TGTTCCAGCAGCCCAAGAGGGACAGAACACACCGGGGAGCTGTTTTTT	CSSSPRGTEHTGELFF
few	NA	TRBV5-6	TRBJ2-7	TGTGCCAGCAGCCGACCCTCGTGGCGGCTATCCTACGAGCAGTACTTC	CASSRPSWRLSYEQYF
NA	TRBD1	TRBV19	TRBJ2-1	TGTGCCAGTACTCTGGGACAGGGTGTCAATGAGCAGTTCTTC	CASTLGQGVNEQFF
NA	NA	TRBV19	TRBJ2-5	TGTGCCAGTAGTACCCAGACAGGAGGAGAGACCCAGTACTTC	CASSTQTGGETQYF
few	NA	TRBV5-5	TRBJ1-6	TGTGCCAGCAGCTCCCAACGGGGGGCCGAGTATAATTCACCCCTCCACTTT	CASSSQRGAEYNSPLHF
NA	TRBD1	TRBV6-1	TRBJ2-7	TGTGCCAGCAGCGTAAGAGGGACAGGGGGCGAGCAGTACTTC	CASSVRGTGGEQYF
NA	TRBD2	TRBV18	TRBJ2-1	TGTGCCAGCTCACCTTTGGGACTAGCGGGGGTCCCTCTCTCCTACAATGAGCAGTTCTTC	CASSPLGLAGVPLSYNEQFF
once	NA	TRBV4-3	TRBJ1-2	TGCGCCAGCAGCCATTTGGGGGCCCTCTATGGCTACACCTTC	CASSHLGALYGYTF
NA	NA	TRBV10-3	TRBJ2-1	TGTGCCATCAGTGACCCCCCTAGACCTTCCCACAATGCGCAGTTCTTC	CAISDPPRPSHNAQFF
few	TRBD1	TRBV5-1	TRBJ1-2	TGCGCCAGCAGCTTGAGCCTGAGGACAGGGGGTGGCTACACCTTC	CASSLSLRTGGGYTF
NA	TRBD1	TRBV7-3	TRBJ2-4	TGTGCCAGCAGCCGACAGGGTGGCAACATTCAGTACTTC	CASSRQGGNIQYF
NA	NA	TRBV14	TRBJ1-1	TGTGCCAGCAGCATCTCCGGAGTTGAAGCTTTCTTT	CASSISGVEAFF
NA	NA	TRBV7-8	TRBJ1-2	TGTGCCAGCAGCCGAGGGCGTTTTAACTATGGCTACACCTTC	CASSRGRFNYGYTF
NA	TRBD1	TRBV11-2	TRBJ1-1	TGTGCCAGCAGCTTAAGAGGCAGGGGGCGTTTTGCGAACACTGAAGCTTTCTTT	CASSLRGRGRFANTEAFF
NA	TRBD2	TRBV7-2	TRBJ2-3	TGTGCCAGCACCCGATCGGGACTAGCGGGGGCCTACGGGGCAGATACGCAGTATTTT	CASTRSGLAGAYGADTQYF
NA	NA	TRBV5-1	TRBJ2-2	TGCGCCAGCAGCTATCCAATGCTCCGCCTCGGGAACACCGGGGAGCTGTTTTTT	CASSYPMLRLGNTGELFF
few	NA	TRBV5-1	TRBJ2-5	TGCGCCAGCAGCTTGGCCGTTCGTGGCGGGGAGACCCAGTACTTC	CASSLAVRGGETQYF
NA	TRBD2	TRBV10-2	TRBJ2-3	TGCGCCAGCAGTAGACTAGCGGGACACACAGATACGCAGTATTTT	CASSRLAGHTDTQYF